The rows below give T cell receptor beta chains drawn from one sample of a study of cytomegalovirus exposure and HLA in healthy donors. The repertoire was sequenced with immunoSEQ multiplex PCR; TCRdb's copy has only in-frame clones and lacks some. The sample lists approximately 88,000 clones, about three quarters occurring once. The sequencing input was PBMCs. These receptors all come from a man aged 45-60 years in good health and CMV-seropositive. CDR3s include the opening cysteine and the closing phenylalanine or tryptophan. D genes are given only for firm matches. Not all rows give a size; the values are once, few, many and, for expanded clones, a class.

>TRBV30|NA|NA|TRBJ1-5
TGTGCCTGGAGTCGAGGACAGCTAAATCAGCCCCAGAATTTT
CAWSRGQLNQPQNF
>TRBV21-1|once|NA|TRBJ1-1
TGTGCCACCCGGGAGGGGGTCATGAACACTGAAGCTTTCTTT
CATREGVMNTEAFF
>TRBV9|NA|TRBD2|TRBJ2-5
TGTGCCAGCAGCGTAGGGGGCGGGGGGGCCGGAGAGACCCAGTACTTC
CASSVGGGGAGETQYF
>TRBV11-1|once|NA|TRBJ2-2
TGTGCCAGCAGCTTAGCGGGGGGGAACACCGGGGAGCTGTTTTTT
CASSLAGGNTGELFF
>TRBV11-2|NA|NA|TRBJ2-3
TGTGCCAGCAGCTCCTCTGCAGGGGATACGCAGTATTTT
CASSSSAGDTQYF
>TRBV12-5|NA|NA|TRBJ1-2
TGTGCTAGTGGTTTGACGGGAAGAAGTCTTAGTGGCTACACCTTC
CASGLTGRSLSGYTF
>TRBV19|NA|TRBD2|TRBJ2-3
TGTGCCACTCAAAGCGGGGGCGGTAACACAGATACGCAGTATTTT
CATQSGGGNTDTQYF
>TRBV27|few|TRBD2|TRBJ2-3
TGTGCCAGCAGCCTCAGGGGAACTAGCGGGGGAGGCACAGATACGCAGTATTTT
CASSLRGTSGGGTDTQYF
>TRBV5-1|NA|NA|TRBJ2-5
TGCGCCAGCAGCTTGGAGGCTAGCCCAAGATCCCAGTACTTC
CASSLEASPRSQYF
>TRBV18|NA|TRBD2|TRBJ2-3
TGTGCCAGCTCACCACAGACGGGAGGGAAGGGAGATACGCAGTATTTT
CASSPQTGGKGDTQYF
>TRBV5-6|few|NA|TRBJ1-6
TGTGCCAGCAGCCACAATAAGGGGCGCGTCGGTAATTCACCCCTCCACTTT
CASSHNKGRVGNSPLHF
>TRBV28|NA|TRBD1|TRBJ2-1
TGTGCCAGCACCCCCGCCCCCGGGACAGGGGGCTCCAATGAGCAGTTCTTC
CASTPAPGTGGSNEQFF
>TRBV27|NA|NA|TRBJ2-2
TGTGCCAGCAGTGCAGTACAGGGCCCCGGGGAGCTGTTTTTT
CASSAVQGPGELFF
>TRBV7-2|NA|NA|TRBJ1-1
TGTGCCAGTAGAGGTGGGAACACTGAAGCTTTCTTT
CASRGGNTEAFF
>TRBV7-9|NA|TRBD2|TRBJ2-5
TGTGCCAGCAGCCGAGGGATTCTAGCGGGGGTCGGGGAGACCCAGTACTTC
CASSRGILAGVGETQYF
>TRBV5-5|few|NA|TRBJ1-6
TGTGCCAGCAGCTTGATGGCAGGCTATAATTCACCCCTCCACTTT
CASSLMAGYNSPLHF
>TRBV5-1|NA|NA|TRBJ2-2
TGCGCCAGCTCCCCCCCGGGAACCGGGGAGCTGTTTTTT
CASSPPGTGELFF
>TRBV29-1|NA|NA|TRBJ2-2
TGCAGCGTTGAACCCCCCCAGGGCGGGGAGCTGTTTTTT
CSVEPPQGGELFF
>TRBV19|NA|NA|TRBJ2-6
TGTGCCAGTACTGGAGGGGAGGCTGGGGCCAACGTCCTGACTTTC
CASTGGEAGANVLTF
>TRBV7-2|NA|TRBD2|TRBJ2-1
TGTGCCAGCAGCTTAGGCGGGGGGGGATACAATGAGCAGTTCTTC
CASSLGGGGYNEQFF
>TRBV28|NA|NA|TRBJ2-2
TGTGCCAGCAGTTCTCCGGGGAGCACCGGGGAGCTGTTTTTT
CASSSPGSTGELFF
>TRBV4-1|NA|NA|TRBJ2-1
TGCGCCAGCAGCCAAGATGGTATCGGGGAGTGGGGTGATGAGCAGTTCTTC
CASSQDGIGEWGDEQFF
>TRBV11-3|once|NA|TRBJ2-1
TGTGCCAGCAGCCAGCCGCGACAGGGACTCTCCTACAATGAGCAGTTCTTC
CASSQPRQGLSYNEQFF
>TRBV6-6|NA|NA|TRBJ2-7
TGTGCCAGCAGTTACTCGGTCGGGCTCGGGGTAGGCGAGCAGTACTTC
CASSYSVGLGVGEQYF
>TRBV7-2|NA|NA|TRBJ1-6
TGTGCCAGCAGCTTAGGCGGGGGCGGCTCACCCCTCCACTTT
CASSLGGGGSPLHF
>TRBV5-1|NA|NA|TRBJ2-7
TGCGCCAGCAGCTTGGTTTCACAGTCGCCCGAGCAGTACTTC
CASSLVSQSPEQYF
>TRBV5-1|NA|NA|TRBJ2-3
TGCGCCGGCAGCTTGACGGGCACAGATACGCAGTATTTT
CAGSLTGTDTQYF